These 22 T cell receptor beta chains came from one sample sequenced in a study of early T cells in non-severe SARS-CoV-2 infection (dated by TCRdb to the early 2020s). The receptor library was made with 5' RACE. The sequencer listed for this sample is NextSeq 500. The public sequencing data were trimmed at Q25 with fastp and processed into clonotypes with MiXCR by TCRdb, which kept only in-frame beta chains. Rows merge per CDR3 protein into single entries with the most common DNA and genes. The table for this sample lists 70,000 to 85,000 distinct CDR3 sequences; 12% of them were counted only once. The ten top clones hold less than 3% of the sample. The sequenced sample was whole blood. These receptors originate from an adult who was a healthcare worker with PCR-confirmed SARS-CoV-2 infection or an uninfected control (not recorded which).

This clonotype was counted between two and nine times. The chain has TRBV7-9 and TRBJ2-3; D may be TRBD2 (6 bases). This CDR3 is built from 13 residues. Germline lookup yields CDR1 SEHNR and CDR2 FQNEAQ (reference sequence). Trimming cost V 4 bases and J 5 bases, with 10 bases left between them. CDR3 sequence: CASSSYSGDTQYF. The CDR3, as DNA: TGTGCCAGCAGCTCGTATAGCGGAGATACGCAGTATTTT.

This clonotype turned up a few times. CDR3 loop: CASSPPGTEQYF. CDR3 DNA: TGTGCCAGCAGCCCTCCCGGGACCGAGCAGTACTTC. This chain joins TRBV7-2 and TRBJ2-7; either TRBD1 or TRBD2 may supply D (5 bases each). CDR1 and CDR2 from the germline V gene are SGHTA and FQGNSA. V lost 5 bases, J lost 6 bases, and 11 bases lay in between. This CDR3 has 12 residues.

This clonotype appeared many times. The V call is TRBV7-2, the J call TRBJ1-5; D remains unclear. The CDR3 covers 15 residues. Germline V gives CDR1 SGHTA, CDR2 FQGNSA. V shed 5 bases and J shed 3 bases, with 14 bases lying between them. The CDR3, as DNA: TGTGCCAGCAGCCCTCGCTGGCGGGTCAATCAGCCCCAGCATTTT. Translating it yields CASSPRWRVNQPQHF.

This clonotype showed up many times. V usage is TRBV11-2 and J usage is TRBJ2-7, with D unresolved. Germline loops: CDR1 SGHAT, CDR2 FQNNGV. The V and J ends lost 1 base and 2 bases respectively, with 9 bases between them. This CDR3 has 14 residues. CDR3 in DNA: TGTGCCAGCAGCTTAGTTCTACGGCCCTACGAGCAGTACTTC. It is translated as CASSLVLRPYEQYF.

This clonotype was recorded many times. This chain uses TRBV11-2 with TRBJ2-7; 15 bases match TRBD2. V was clipped by 6 bases and J by 7 bases; unmatched bases: 4. Germline-derived CDR1 and CDR2 are SGHAT and FQNNGV. The CDR3 runs 14 residues. CDR3 loop: CASSQGTSGREQYF. As DNA, the CDR3 is TGTGCCAGCAGTCAAGGGACTAGCGGGAGGGAGCAGTACTTC.

V is TRBV5-4 and J is TRBJ2-2; D tentatively fits TRBD1 or TRBD2 (5 bases each). The germline gives CDR1 SGHNT, CDR2 YYREEE (reference sequence). The CDR3 is 15 amino acids. V shed 4 bases and J shed 3 bases, with 13 bases lying between them. In DNA form, the CDR3 reads TGTGCCAGCAGCGTGGGGCAGGACTACACCGGGGAGCTGTTTTTT. Translated: CASSVGQDYTGELFF.

This clonotype showed up just a few times. This sequence joins TRBV7-9 and TRBJ2-5; D possibly corresponds to TRBD1 (6 bases). CDR1 SEHNR and CDR2 FQNEAQ come from the germline V gene (reference sequence). Trimming took off 8 bases at V and 4 bases at J, with 17 bases between the two ends. The CDR3 totals 14 residues. The CDR3 reads CASLPAAGVETQYF. In DNA, the CDR3 is TGTGCCAGCCTCCCCGCCGCAGGGGTAGAGACCCAGTACTTC.

V and J are TRBV14 and TRBJ2-2; a weak D match, TRBD1 (5 bases). The V end lost 6 bases, the J end lost 1 base, and 12 bases lay between the germline ends. Germline CDR1 SGHDN, CDR2 FVKESK. CDR3 length equals 15 residues. The CDR3, as DNA: TGTGCCAGCAGTCACGACAGACTGAACACCGGGGAGCTGTTTTTT. Translating gives CASSHDRLNTGELFF.

Here the CDR3 reads CASSPSRWQGDTQYF. The CDR3 nucleotides are TGTGCCAGCAGCCCTTCGCGGTGGCAGGGGGATACGCAGTATTTT. The genes are TRBV3-1 and TRBJ2-3, with a tentative D call TRBD1 (6 bases). V was pared by 4 bases and J by 6 bases, with 17 bases between. Germline V gives CDR1 LGHDT, CDR2 YNNKEL (reference sequence). The CDR3 covers 15 residues.

This clonotype was found many times. The rearrangement uses TRBV7-9 and TRBJ1-2; 7 bases are shared with TRBD1. Germline CDR1 SEHNR, CDR2 FQNEAQ (reference sequence). V dropped 5 bases and J dropped 0; count of bases not matched to a gene: 6. This CDR3 has 15 residues. DNA for the CDR3: TGTGCCAGCAGCCCCCGGGACAGTGCTAACTATGGCTACACCTTC. Protein product: CASSPRDSANYGYTF. Variable domain in full (rest from reference TRBV7-9 and TRBJ1-2): DTGVSQNPRHKITKRGQNVTFRCDPISEHNRLYWYRQTLGQGPEFLTYFQNEAQLEKSRLLSDRFSAERPKGSFSTLEIQRTEQGDSAMYLCASSPRDSANYGYTFGSGTRLTVV.

This clonotype was recorded a few times. This chain uses TRBV7-6 with TRBJ1-5; TRBD1 matches 8 bases. The CDR3 runs 15 residues. Trimming took 2 bases from V and 7 from J; bases not matched to a gene: 7. Germline values: CDR1 SGHVS, CDR2 FNYEAQ. CDR3: CASSLLPGGGQPQHF. The CDR3 DNA sequence: TGTGCCAGCAGCTTACTCCCAGGGGGCGGACAGCCCCAGCATTTT.

This clonotype was seen ten or more times. V gene TRBV18 combines with J gene TRBJ1-1; 7 nucleotides line up with TRBD1. From germline, CDR1 is KGHSH and CDR2 LQKENI. The CDR3 is made up of 16 amino acids. Trimming took 4 bases from V and 0 from J; bases not matched to a gene: 8. The CDR3 DNA reads TGTGCCAGCTCACTTGGGACAGCCGTCATGAACACTGAAGCTTTCTTT. Amino acid sequence: CASSLGTAVMNTEAFF.

This clonotype came up a few times. V usage is TRBV29-1 and J usage is TRBJ2-3, with D possibly being TRBD1 (5 bases). The CDR3 runs 14 residues. Trimming shortened V by 7 bases and J by 2 bases, and 16 bases separated the two germline ends. In germline, CDR1 is SQVTM, CDR2 ANQGSEA. CDR3 coding DNA: TGCAGCGGTGGCCTGACAGCCTCCACAGATACGCAGTATTTT. Translating it yields CSGGLTASTDTQYF.

This clonotype was picked up a small number of times. The rearrangement links TRBV24-1 to TRBJ1-3; D gene ambiguous. Trimming left V 4 bases short and J 0 bases short, with 6 bases between. The germline CDR1 and CDR2 sequences are KGHDR and SFDVKD. The CDR3 totals 14 residues. The CDR3 loop is CATSDRLSGNTIYF. CDR3 coding DNA: TGTGCCACCAGTGACCGGCTCTCTGGAAACACCATATATTTT.

In its sample, this clonotype was seen a few times. The chain couples TRBV6-2 or TRBV6-3 to TRBJ1-2; D perhaps matches TRBD1 (6 bases). Germline V gene lookup returns CDR1 MNHEY and CDR2 SVGEGT. Trimming left V 7 bases short and J 4 bases short, with 40 bases between. The CDR3 consists of 22 residues. CDR3 loop: CASTPKFRGPQAASGSLYGYTF. The CDR3 DNA sequence: TGTGCCAGCACCCCAAAATTCAGGGGCCCCCAAGCTGCGAGTGGATCGCTCTATGGCTACACCTTC.

V gene TRBV28 combines with J gene TRBJ2-3; D might be TRBD2 (6 bases). V gave up 7 bases and J gave up 5 bases, with 13 bases separating them. Germline values: CDR1 MDHEN, CDR2 SYDVKM. The CDR3 has 13 residues. The CDR3 nucleotides read TGTGCCAGCACTCTAGGAGGGCTAGATACGCAGTATTTT. It is translated as CASTLGGLDTQYF.

J is TRBJ2-2 and V is TRBV3-1; the D is unclear. Germline CDR1 LGHDT, CDR2 YNNKEL (reference sequence). V lost 6 bases to trimming and J lost 1 base, with 9 bases between them. The CDR3 contains 14 residues. CDR3 in DNA: TGTGCCAGCAGTGAGGACGGGAACACCGGGGAGCTGTTTTTT. This gives the protein CASSEDGNTGELFF.

The chain recombines TRBV28 with TRBJ2-1, with D hard to call. Trimming left V 9 bases short and J 1 base short, with 10 bases between. From germline, CDR1 is MDHEN and CDR2 SYDVKM. This CDR3 has 13 amino acids. The chain's CDR3 is CASLPWSYNEQFF. The CDR3 coding sequence is TGTGCCAGTCTTCCCTGGTCCTACAATGAGCAGTTCTTC.

This clonotype occurred a few times. The chain combines TRBV5-1 with TRBJ2-7; 9 nucleotides line up with TRBD1. In germline, CDR1 is SGHRS, CDR2 YFSETQ. The CDR3 runs to 14 residues. V was pared by 4 bases and J by 3 bases, with 5 bases of the junction left unmatched. This CDR3 reads CASSPPGQGYEQYF. The DNA of the CDR3 is TGCGCCAGCAGCCCGCCGGGACAGGGCTACGAGCAGTACTTC. The full variable domain, completed using reference TRBV5-1 and TRBJ2-7, is KAGVTQTPRYLIKTRGQQVTLSCSPISGHRSVSWYQQTPGQGLQFLFEYFSETQRNKGNFPGRFSGRQFSNSRSEMNVSTLELGDSALYLCASSPPGQGYEQYFGPGTRLTVT.

Ten or more counts support this clonotype. The chain has TRBV20-1 and TRBJ2-3; either TRBD1 or TRBD2 may fit D (5 bases each). CDR1 and CDR2 from the germline V gene are DFQATT and SNEGSKA (reference sequence). This CDR3 comprises 13 residues. V lost 3 bases and J 0 bases, leaving 7 bases between the germline ends. The chain's CDR3 is CSARRGSTDTQYF. DNA for the CDR3: TGCAGTGCTAGGAGGGGTAGCACAGATACGCAGTATTTT.

This clonotype was counted at least ten times. The rearrangement uses TRBV30 and TRBJ2-7, with D possibly matching TRBD2 (6 bases). Germline loops: CDR1 GTSNPN, CDR2 SVGIG (reference sequence). The CDR3 has 14 amino acids. Trimming shortened V by 0 bases and J by 0 bases, and 9 bases separated the two germline ends. The DNA of the CDR3 is TGTGCCTGGAGTGTGTCTAGCGACTCCTACGAGCAGTACTTC. Protein sequence: CAWSVSSDSYEQYF.

The V and J genes are TRBV29-1 and TRBJ1-2, with D perhaps TRBD1 (6 bases). Germline V lookup: CDR1 SQVTM, CDR2 ANQGSEA. Trimming pared 5 bases from V and 0 bases from J, leaving 7 bases between. The CDR3 is 12 amino acids. The CDR3 coding sequence is TGCAGCGTTAGGGGGTCTAACTATGGCTACACCTTC. Protein: CSVRGSNYGYTF.